This T cell receptor beta chain was sequenced during a study of CD8 T cells in ankylosing spondylitis. On this clonotype: Its target is not known.

Study conclusions and caveats: Blood from ankylosing spondylitis patients appeared to carry a characteristic roughly eight-variant TCR beta motif. From matched ankylosing spondylitis synovial fluid, disease-linked clones were reportedly recovered at significantly enriched levels. The authors found the disease-linked clones to be CD8+ and relatively rare in peripheral blood.

TCRdb called the 5' RACE reads again in MiXCR, with one record for every CDR3 protein. The table records about 300,000 distinct CDR3 sequences, approximately 10% of them present only once. Sequenced material: blood, either unsorted or a sorted T cell fraction (not recorded which). This TCR came from a female donor with ankylosing spondylitis or in good health (not recorded which).

CDR3 protein: CSARERASGRTGETQYF. DNA of the CDR3: TGCAGTGCTAGAGAGAGGGCTAGCGGGAGGACCGGGGAGACCCAGTACTTC. V is TRBV20-1 and J is TRBJ2-5; 11 positions agree with TRBD2. J lost 5 bases, V lost 0 bases, and 11 bases had no gene match. CDR1 is DFQATT, CDR2 SNEGSKA, per germline (reference sequence). CDR3 length: 17 residues.